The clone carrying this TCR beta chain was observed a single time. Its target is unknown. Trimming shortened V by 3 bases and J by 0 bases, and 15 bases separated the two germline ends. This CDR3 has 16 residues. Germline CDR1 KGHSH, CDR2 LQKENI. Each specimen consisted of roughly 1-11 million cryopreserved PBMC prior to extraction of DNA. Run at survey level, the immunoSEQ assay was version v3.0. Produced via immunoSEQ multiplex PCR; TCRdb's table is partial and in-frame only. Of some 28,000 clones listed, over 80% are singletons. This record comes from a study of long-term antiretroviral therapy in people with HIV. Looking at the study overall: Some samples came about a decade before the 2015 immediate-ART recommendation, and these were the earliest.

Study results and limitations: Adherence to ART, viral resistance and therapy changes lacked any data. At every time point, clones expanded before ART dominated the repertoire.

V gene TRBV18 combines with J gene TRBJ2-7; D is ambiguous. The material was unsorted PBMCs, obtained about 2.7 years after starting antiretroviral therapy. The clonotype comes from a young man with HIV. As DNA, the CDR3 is TGTGCCAGCTCACCCATCTCGAGACCACTCTCCTACGAGCAGTACTTC. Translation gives CASSPISRPLSYEQYF.